A selection of T cell receptor beta chains follows, all from one sample in a study of T-cell reconstitution after alpha-beta-depleted transplantation in children. TCRdb recomputed calls from the PCR reads with MiXCR, one row per CDR3 protein. This table has hundreds of thousands of distinct CDR3 sequences, about 10% appearing once. The sample consisted of PBMCs from the stem cell graft donor, taken from the stem cell graft. Receptors were obtained from a human donor who donated a stem cell graft to a child with acute myeloid leukemia. CDR3s include the opening cysteine and the closing phenylalanine or tryptophan. Fields, in order: D gene, CDR3 length, V gene, J gene, clone size, CDR3 protein, CDR3 DNA. A D gene is named only where the DNA matches it firmly. Clone sizes are given selectively: once, few, many, or a class where the clone is expanded.

D gene: -; CDR3 length: 15; V gene: TRBV24-1; J gene: TRBJ2-5; clone size: many; CDR3 protein: CATSDRTASQETQYF; CDR3 DNA: TGTGCCACCAGTGACCGGACTGCCTCCCAAGAGACCCAGTACTTC
D gene: TRBD2; CDR3 length: 16; V gene: TRBV28; J gene: TRBJ2-4; clone size: many; CDR3 protein: CASSFGGGTAKNIQYF; CDR3 DNA: TGTGCCAGCAGTTTTGGGGGAGGGACGGCCAAAAACATTCAGTACTTC
D gene: -; CDR3 length: 15; V gene: TRBV2; J gene: TRBJ2-4; clone size: few; CDR3 protein: CASSDSSLAKNIQYF; CDR3 DNA: TGTGCCAGCAGTGACTCCTCCTTAGCCAAAAACATTCAGTACTTC
D gene: -; CDR3 length: 15; V gene: TRBV7-7; J gene: TRBJ2-3; clone size: few; CDR3 protein: CASSLRGVGTDTQYF; CDR3 DNA: TGTGCTAGCAGCTTACGTGGAGTGGGAACAGATACGCAGTATTTT
D gene: -; CDR3 length: 16; V gene: TRBV5-1; J gene: TRBJ1-6; clone size: many; CDR3 protein: CASSDPDRQYNSPLHF; CDR3 DNA: TGCGCCAGCAGCGATCCTGACAGGCAGTATAATTCACCCCTCCACTTT
D gene: TRBD1; CDR3 length: 10; V gene: TRBV29-1; J gene: TRBJ2-1; clone size: many; CDR3 protein: CSVGQGEQFF; CDR3 DNA: TGCAGCGTAGGACAGGGGGAGCAGTTCTTC
D gene: TRBD1; CDR3 length: 15; V gene: TRBV28; J gene: TRBJ2-7; clone size: -; CDR3 protein: CASSQPGQGVNEQYF; CDR3 DNA: TGTGCCAGCAGCCAACCGGGACAGGGGGTCAACGAGCAGTACTTC
D gene: -; CDR3 length: 15; V gene: TRBV12-3/TRBV12-4; J gene: TRBJ2-2; clone size: few; CDR3 protein: CASSPPRWETGELFF; CDR3 DNA: TGTGCCAGCAGTCCTCCTCGTTGGGAAACCGGGGAGCTGTTTTTT
D gene: -; CDR3 length: 11; V gene: TRBV20-1; J gene: TRBJ2-5; clone size: -; CDR3 protein: CSAIIGETQYF; CDR3 DNA: TGCAGTGCTATCATCGGGGAGACCCAGTACTTC
D gene: -; CDR3 length: 11; V gene: TRBV20-1; J gene: TRBJ2-1; clone size: many; CDR3 protein: CSASRGGWQFF; CDR3 DNA: TGCAGTGCTAGCCGTGGGGGTTGGCAGTTCTTC
D gene: -; CDR3 length: 13; V gene: TRBV20-1; J gene: TRBJ2-2; clone size: few; CDR3 protein: CSASGSHTGELFF; CDR3 DNA: TGCAGTGCTAGTGGTTCGCACACCGGGGAGCTGTTTTTT
D gene: TRBD1; CDR3 length: 13; V gene: TRBV20-1; J gene: TRBJ2-1; clone size: few; CDR3 protein: CSATDRGQNEQFF; CDR3 DNA: TGCAGTGCGACGGACAGGGGGCAAAATGAGCAGTTCTTC
D gene: TRBD2; CDR3 length: 15; V gene: TRBV20-1; J gene: TRBJ2-3; clone size: few; CDR3 protein: CSASAASGRTDTQYF; CDR3 DNA: TGCAGTGCTAGCGCGGCTAGCGGGAGGACAGATACGCAGTATTTT
D gene: -; CDR3 length: 16; V gene: TRBV20-1; J gene: TRBJ1-3; clone size: -; CDR3 protein: CSARDAGGRSGNTIYF; CDR3 DNA: TGCAGTGCTAGAGATGCCGGGGGGCGGTCTGGAAACACCATATATTTT
D gene: -; CDR3 length: 15; V gene: TRBV4-2; J gene: TRBJ2-7; clone size: many; CDR3 protein: CASSQGPDTFYEQYF; CDR3 DNA: TGTGCCAGCAGCCAAGGCCCAGACACCTTCTACGAGCAGTACTTC
D gene: -; CDR3 length: 15; V gene: TRBV19; J gene: TRBJ2-3; clone size: few; CDR3 protein: CASSIGTEGTDTQYF; CDR3 DNA: TGTGCCAGTAGTATCGGGACGGAGGGCACAGATACGCAGTATTTT
D gene: -; CDR3 length: 16; V gene: TRBV11-2; J gene: TRBJ2-5; clone size: many; CDR3 protein: CASSLVLPGRQETQYF; CDR3 DNA: TGTGCCAGCAGCTTAGTTCTACCGGGACGACAAGAGACCCAGTACTTC
D gene: TRBD2; CDR3 length: 16; V gene: TRBV20-1; J gene: TRBJ2-1; clone size: -; CDR3 protein: CSARASGRPHIGEQFF; CDR3 DNA: TGCAGTGCTAGGGCTAGCGGGAGGCCCCATATTGGTGAGCAGTTCTTC
D gene: TRBD1; CDR3 length: 14; V gene: TRBV7-2; J gene: TRBJ2-7; clone size: few; CDR3 protein: CASSLDRGFYEQYF; CDR3 DNA: TGTGCCAGCAGCTTGGACAGGGGTTTCTACGAGCAGTACTTC
D gene: -; CDR3 length: 15; V gene: TRBV6-2/TRBV6-3; J gene: TRBJ2-2; clone size: -; CDR3 protein: CASSYMGRKAGELFF; CDR3 DNA: TGTGCCAGCAGTTACATGGGACGCAAGGCCGGGGAGCTGTTTTTT
D gene: TRBD2; CDR3 length: 16; V gene: TRBV6-2/TRBV6-3; J gene: TRBJ2-1; clone size: many; CDR3 protein: CATKAPRLALYNEQFF; CDR3 DNA: TGTGCCACCAAGGCCCCGCGACTAGCCCTTTACAATGAGCAGTTCTTC
D gene: -; CDR3 length: 13; V gene: TRBV18; J gene: TRBJ2-7; clone size: many; CDR3 protein: CASSPINYNEQYF; CDR3 DNA: TGTGCCAGCTCACCAATTAACTACAACGAGCAGTACTTC
D gene: -; CDR3 length: 13; V gene: TRBV12-3/TRBV12-4; J gene: TRBJ1-2; clone size: -; CDR3 protein: CATTPTGTYGYTF; CDR3 DNA: TGTGCCACCACCCCAACAGGAACCTATGGCTACACCTTC
D gene: TRBD2; CDR3 length: 16; V gene: TRBV5-1; J gene: TRBJ2-1; clone size: -; CDR3 protein: CASSRLAGSSYNEQFF; CDR3 DNA: TGCGCCAGCAGCCGACTAGCGGGCAGCTCCTACAATGAGCAGTTCTTC
D gene: -; CDR3 length: 16; V gene: TRBV7-3; J gene: TRBJ2-2; clone size: few; CDR3 protein: CASSLNSPGNTGELFF; CDR3 DNA: TGTGCCAGCAGCTTAAATTCCCCAGGGAACACCGGGGAGCTGTTTTTT
D gene: TRBD2; CDR3 length: 14; V gene: TRBV12-3/TRBV12-4; J gene: TRBJ2-7; clone size: few; CDR3 protein: CASSLGDYTYEQYF; CDR3 DNA: TGTGCCAGCAGTCTGGGGGACTACACCTACGAGCAGTACTTC
D gene: -; CDR3 length: 17; V gene: TRBV14; J gene: TRBJ2-1; clone size: once; CDR3 protein: CASSQGPLARGHNEQFF; CDR3 DNA: TGTGCCAGCAGCCAAGGCCCGCTAGCCAGGGGTCACAATGAGCAGTTCTTC
D gene: -; CDR3 length: 13; V gene: TRBV7-2; J gene: TRBJ2-7; clone size: many; CDR3 protein: CASSLERQYEQYF; CDR3 DNA: TGTGCCAGCAGCTTAGAGCGACAGTACGAGCAGTACTTC
D gene: -; CDR3 length: 14; V gene: TRBV10-3; J gene: TRBJ2-3; clone size: few; CDR3 protein: CAISGERGSDTQYF; CDR3 DNA: TGTGCCATCAGCGGTGAACGGGGGTCCGATACGCAGTATTTT
D gene: -; CDR3 length: 12; V gene: TRBV5-1; J gene: TRBJ2-1; clone size: many; CDR3 protein: CASSQRGDEQFF; CDR3 DNA: TGCGCCAGCAGCCAGCGTGGAGATGAGCAGTTCTTC
D gene: TRBD2; CDR3 length: 14; V gene: TRBV5-1; J gene: TRBJ2-1; clone size: many; CDR3 protein: CASSIRDYFNEQFF; CDR3 DNA: TGCGCCAGCAGCATCCGGGACTACTTCAATGAGCAGTTCTTC
D gene: TRBD1; CDR3 length: 15; V gene: TRBV18; J gene: TRBJ1-5; clone size: few; CDR3 protein: CASSRRDRDYQPQHF; CDR3 DNA: TGTGCCAGCTCCCGACGGGACAGGGACTATCAGCCCCAGCATTTT
D gene: -; CDR3 length: 16; V gene: TRBV7-9; J gene: TRBJ2-2; clone size: -; CDR3 protein: CASSFPGTSNTGELFF; CDR3 DNA: TGTGCCAGCAGCTTTCCCGGGACTTCGAACACCGGGGAGCTGTTTTTT
D gene: -; CDR3 length: 13; V gene: TRBV5-1; J gene: TRBJ1-4; clone size: -; CDR3 protein: CASSFTQGGELFF; CDR3 DNA: TGCGCCAGCAGCTTCACACAAGGCGGGGAACTGTTTTTT
D gene: -; CDR3 length: 22; V gene: TRBV21-1; J gene: TRBJ2-7; clone size: many; CDR3 protein: CASSTRDRVAFPLRRYSYEQYF; CDR3 DNA: TGTGCCAGCAGCACCCGTGATAGGGTAGCGTTTCCCCTCCGGAGATATTCCTACGAGCAGTACTTC
D gene: -; CDR3 length: 17; V gene: TRBV11-2; J gene: TRBJ1-1; clone size: -; CDR3 protein: CASSLLPGPGAGSEAFF; CDR3 DNA: TGTGCCAGCAGCTTATTACCGGGCCCGGGGGCGGGGAGTGAAGCTTTCTTT
D gene: -; CDR3 length: 12; V gene: TRBV29-1; J gene: TRBJ1-2; clone size: -; CDR3 protein: CSVVRTSGGYTF; CDR3 DNA: TGCAGCGTTGTTCGAACCTCAGGGGGCTACACCTTC
D gene: -; CDR3 length: 10; V gene: TRBV20-1; J gene: TRBJ2-1; clone size: -; CDR3 protein: CSPHYNEQFF; CDR3 DNA: TGCAGTCCGCACTACAATGAGCAGTTCTTC
D gene: TRBD2; CDR3 length: 18; V gene: TRBV24-1; J gene: TRBJ2-4; clone size: -; CDR3 protein: CATSDSGAGALSKNIQYF; CDR3 DNA: TGTGCCACCAGTGATTCAGGAGCGGGAGCCCTTTCCAAAAACATTCAGTACTTC
D gene: TRBD2; CDR3 length: 17; V gene: TRBV7-2; J gene: TRBJ2-1; clone size: -; CDR3 protein: CASSAGTSGRAGGEQFF; CDR3 DNA: TGTGCCAGCAGCGCCGGGACTAGCGGGAGGGCCGGAGGTGAGCAGTTCTTC
D gene: -; CDR3 length: 15; V gene: TRBV11-2; J gene: TRBJ2-5; clone size: -; CDR3 protein: CASSPYPLPPGTQYF; CDR3 DNA: TGTGCCAGCAGCCCTTACCCATTACCACCCGGGACCCAGTACTTC
D gene: -; CDR3 length: 15; V gene: TRBV7-9; J gene: TRBJ2-5; clone size: few; CDR3 protein: CASSSLAGLKETQYF; CDR3 DNA: TGTGCCAGCAGCTCTTTGGCAGGGCTAAAAGAGACCCAGTACTTC
D gene: -; CDR3 length: 16; V gene: TRBV14; J gene: TRBJ2-2; clone size: many; CDR3 protein: CASSLELTGNTGELFF; CDR3 DNA: TGTGCCAGCAGCCTAGAACTGACAGGGAACACCGGGGAGCTGTTTTTT
D gene: -; CDR3 length: 16; V gene: TRBV20-1; J gene: TRBJ2-6; clone size: -; CDR3 protein: CSARGEVSSGANVLTF; CDR3 DNA: TGCAGTGCTAGGGGAGAAGTGAGCTCTGGGGCCAACGTCCTGACTTTC
D gene: TRBD2; CDR3 length: 16; V gene: TRBV5-6; J gene: TRBJ2-7; clone size: few; CDR3 protein: CASSLAGSGGGYEQYF; CDR3 DNA: TGTGCCAGCAGCTTGGCCGGAAGCGGCGGGGGCTACGAGCAGTACTTC
D gene: -; CDR3 length: 13; V gene: TRBV27; J gene: TRBJ2-3; clone size: many; CDR3 protein: CASSLWVTDTQYF; CDR3 DNA: TGTGCCAGCAGTTTGTGGGTTACAGATACGCAGTATTTT
D gene: TRBD2; CDR3 length: 15; V gene: TRBV28; J gene: TRBJ2-7; clone size: -; CDR3 protein: CASIPSSGRGYEQYF; CDR3 DNA: TGTGCCAGCATTCCCTCTAGCGGGAGGGGGTACGAGCAGTACTTC
D gene: TRBD2; CDR3 length: 17; V gene: TRBV20-1; J gene: TRBJ2-7; clone size: few; CDR3 protein: CSAEAAGTSGSTYEQYF; CDR3 DNA: TGCAGTGCTGAAGCAGCGGGGACTAGCGGGAGTACCTACGAGCAGTACTTC
D gene: -; CDR3 length: 13; V gene: TRBV2; J gene: TRBJ1-1; clone size: -; CDR3 protein: CASSEKGDTEAFF; CDR3 DNA: TGTGCCAGCAGTGAAAAAGGGGACACTGAAGCTTTCTTT
D gene: TRBD2; CDR3 length: 16; V gene: TRBV7-2; J gene: TRBJ2-3; clone size: -; CDR3 protein: CASSTTSGSGWDTQYF; CDR3 DNA: TGTGCCAGCAGCACGACTAGCGGGAGTGGCTGGGATACGCAGTATTTT
D gene: -; CDR3 length: 15; V gene: TRBV4-2; J gene: TRBJ1-6; clone size: -; CDR3 protein: CASSQEAGSNSPLHF; CDR3 DNA: TGTGCCAGCAGCCAAGAGGCGGGGAGTAATTCACCCCTCCACTTT
D gene: -; CDR3 length: 16; V gene: TRBV24-1; J gene: TRBJ2-1; clone size: few; CDR3 protein: CATSDMDSISYNEQFF; CDR3 DNA: TGTGCCACCAGTGATATGGACAGCATCTCCTACAATGAGCAGTTCTTC